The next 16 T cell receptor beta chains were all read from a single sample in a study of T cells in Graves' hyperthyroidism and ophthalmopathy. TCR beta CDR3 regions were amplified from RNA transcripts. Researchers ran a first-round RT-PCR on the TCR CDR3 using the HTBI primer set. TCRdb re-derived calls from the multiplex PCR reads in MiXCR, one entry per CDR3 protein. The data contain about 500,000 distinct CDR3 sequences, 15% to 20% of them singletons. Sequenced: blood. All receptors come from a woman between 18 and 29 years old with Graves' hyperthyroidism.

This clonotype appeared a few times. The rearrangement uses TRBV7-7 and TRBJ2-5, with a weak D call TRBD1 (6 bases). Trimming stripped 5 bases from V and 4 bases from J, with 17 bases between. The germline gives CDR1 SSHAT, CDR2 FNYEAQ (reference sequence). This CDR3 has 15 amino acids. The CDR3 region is CASSLFGGLRETQYF. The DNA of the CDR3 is TGTGCCAGCAGCCTATTTGGGGGCTTAAGAGAGACCCAGTACTTC.

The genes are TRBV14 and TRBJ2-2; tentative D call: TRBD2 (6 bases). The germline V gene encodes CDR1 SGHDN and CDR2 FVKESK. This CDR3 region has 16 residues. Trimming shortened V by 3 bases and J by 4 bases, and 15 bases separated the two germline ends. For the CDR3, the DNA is TGTGCCAGCAGCCACCTCGGGCAGGGAGGCACCGGGGAGCTGTTTTTT. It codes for CASSHLGQGGTGELFF. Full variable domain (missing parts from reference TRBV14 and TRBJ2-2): EAGVTQFPSHSVIEKGQTVTLRCDPISGHDNLYWYRRVMGKEIKFLLHFVKESKQDESGMPNNRFLAERTGGTYSTLKVQPAELEDSGVYFCASSHLGQGGTGELFFGEGSRLTVL.

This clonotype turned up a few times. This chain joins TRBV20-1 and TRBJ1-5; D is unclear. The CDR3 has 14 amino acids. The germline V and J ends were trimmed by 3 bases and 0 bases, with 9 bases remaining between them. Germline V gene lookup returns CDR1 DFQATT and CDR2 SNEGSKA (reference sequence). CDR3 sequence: CSASIKFSNQPQHF. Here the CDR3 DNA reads TGCAGTGCTAGTATCAAGTTTAGCAATCAGCCCCAGCATTTT.

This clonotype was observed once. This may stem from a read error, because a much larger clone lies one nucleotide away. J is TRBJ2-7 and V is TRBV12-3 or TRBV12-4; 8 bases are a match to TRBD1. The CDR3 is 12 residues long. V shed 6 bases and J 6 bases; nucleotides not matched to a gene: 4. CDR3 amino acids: CASRRTGFEQYF. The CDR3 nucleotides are TGTGCCAGCAGGCGGACAGGGTTCGAGCAGTACTTC.

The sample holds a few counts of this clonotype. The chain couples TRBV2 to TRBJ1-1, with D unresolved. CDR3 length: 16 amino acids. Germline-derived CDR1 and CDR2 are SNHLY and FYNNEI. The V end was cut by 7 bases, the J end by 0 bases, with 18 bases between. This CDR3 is CASKLKWETMNTEAFF. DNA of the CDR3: TGTGCCAGCAAACTTAAGTGGGAGACCATGAACACTGAAGCTTTCTTT.

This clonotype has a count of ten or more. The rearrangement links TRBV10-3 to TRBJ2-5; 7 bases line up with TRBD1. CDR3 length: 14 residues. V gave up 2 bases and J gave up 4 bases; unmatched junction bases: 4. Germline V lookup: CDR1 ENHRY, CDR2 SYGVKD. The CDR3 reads CAISEPRQGETQYF. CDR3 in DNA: TGTGCCATCAGTGAGCCGAGACAGGGAGAGACCCAGTACTTC.

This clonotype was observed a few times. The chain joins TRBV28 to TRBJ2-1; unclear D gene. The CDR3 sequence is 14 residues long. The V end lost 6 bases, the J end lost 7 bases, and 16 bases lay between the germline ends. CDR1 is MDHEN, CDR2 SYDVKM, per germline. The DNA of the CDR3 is TGTGCCAGCAGCCAACCAGGAAACTTAAATGAGCAGTTCTTC. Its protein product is CASSQPGNLNEQFF.

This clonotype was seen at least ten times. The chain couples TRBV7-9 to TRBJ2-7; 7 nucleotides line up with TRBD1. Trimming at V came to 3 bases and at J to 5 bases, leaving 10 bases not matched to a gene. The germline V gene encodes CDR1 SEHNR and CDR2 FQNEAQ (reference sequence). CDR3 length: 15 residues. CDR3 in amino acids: CASSLGQGQFDEQYF. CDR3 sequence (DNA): TGTGCCAGCAGCTTGGGGCAGGGACAGTTCGACGAGCAGTACTTC.

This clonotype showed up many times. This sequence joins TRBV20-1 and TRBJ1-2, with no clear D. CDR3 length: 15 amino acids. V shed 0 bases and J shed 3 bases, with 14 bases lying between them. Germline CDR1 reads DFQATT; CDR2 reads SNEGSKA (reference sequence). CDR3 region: CSARDDPMSYYGYTF. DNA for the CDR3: TGCAGTGCTAGAGATGACCCCATGTCCTACTATGGCTACACCTTC.

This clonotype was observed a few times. This chain's CDR3 is CASSFGGYGNTIYF. The CDR3 bases are TGCGCCAGCAGCTTCGGAGGATATGGAAACACCATATATTTT. The rearrangement joins TRBV5-1 to TRBJ1-3, with D unresolved. The germline V gene has CDR1 SGHRS and CDR2 YFSETQ. V gave up 2 bases and J gave up 3 bases, with 9 bases separating them. The CDR3 runs 14 residues.

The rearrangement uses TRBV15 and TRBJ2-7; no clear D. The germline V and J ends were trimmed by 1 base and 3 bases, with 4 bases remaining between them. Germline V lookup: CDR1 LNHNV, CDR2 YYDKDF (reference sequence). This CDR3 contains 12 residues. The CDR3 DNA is TGTGCCACCAGCAGAGTCGGCTACGAGCAGTACTTC. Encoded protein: CATSRVGYEQYF.

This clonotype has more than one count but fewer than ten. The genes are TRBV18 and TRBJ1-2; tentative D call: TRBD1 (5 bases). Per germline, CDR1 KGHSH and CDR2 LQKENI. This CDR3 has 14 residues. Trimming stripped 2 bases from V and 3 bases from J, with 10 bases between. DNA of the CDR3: TGTGCCAGCTCACCAAGCAGGGCGGACTATGGCTACACCTTC. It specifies CASSPSRADYGYTF.

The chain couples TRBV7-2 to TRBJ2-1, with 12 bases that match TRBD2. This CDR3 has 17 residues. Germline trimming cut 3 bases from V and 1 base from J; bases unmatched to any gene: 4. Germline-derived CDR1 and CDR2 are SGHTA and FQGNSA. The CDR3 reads CASSLPTSGGSYNEQFF. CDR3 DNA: TGTGCCAGCAGCTTGCCGACTAGCGGGGGATCCTACAATGAGCAGTTCTTC.

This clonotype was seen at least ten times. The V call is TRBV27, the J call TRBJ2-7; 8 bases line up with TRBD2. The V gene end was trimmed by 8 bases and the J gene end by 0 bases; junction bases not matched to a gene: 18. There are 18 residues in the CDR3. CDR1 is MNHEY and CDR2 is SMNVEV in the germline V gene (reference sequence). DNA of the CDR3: TGTGCCAGCGCGCCGAGGGCTAGCGGGCGTTCGCTCTCCTACGAGCAGTACTTC. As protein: CASAPRASGRSLSYEQYF.

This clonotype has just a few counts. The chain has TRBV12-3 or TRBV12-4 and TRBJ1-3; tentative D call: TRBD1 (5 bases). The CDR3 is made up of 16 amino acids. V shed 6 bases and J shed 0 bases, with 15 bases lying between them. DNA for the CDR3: TGTGCCAGCAGCCCAGGGACGGAGTCCTCTGGAAACACCATATATTTT. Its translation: CASSPGTESSGNTIYF.

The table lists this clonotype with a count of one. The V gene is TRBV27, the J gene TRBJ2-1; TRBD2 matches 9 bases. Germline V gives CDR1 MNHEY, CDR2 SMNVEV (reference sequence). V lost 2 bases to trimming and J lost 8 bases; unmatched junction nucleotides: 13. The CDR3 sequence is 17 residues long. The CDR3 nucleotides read TGTGCCAGCAGTTTAAAGACACGAGCGGGGGGTTTTCATGAGCAGTTCTTC. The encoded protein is CASSLKTRAGGFHEQFF.